The clone carrying this T cell receptor beta chain was detected ten times or more. Its antigen is unidentified. In TCRdb, the 5' RACE reads were re-called with MiXCR into one record per CDR3 protein. The sample lists over 90,000 distinct CDR3 sequences; approximately 8.9% were seen once. This specimen belongs to a study of spatial heterogeneity in lung cancer. Study-wide context: The library had UMIs, and each TCR and UMI pair averaged more than ten raw reads.

General study results and limits: The appearance of ubiquitous expanded tumor TCRs in blood was greater at resection than follow-up.

Time point defined: sample taken at primary tumor resection. Unsorted whole RNA samples from tumor, nontumor lung or frozen PBMC were sequenced. The approximately 72 donors had untreated early-stage non-small cell lung cancer. This CDR3 has 15 amino acids. V lost 0 bases to trimming and J lost 2 bases, with 10 bases between them. CDR1 and CDR2 (germline): SGHRS, YFSETQ. Material: PBMCs, obtained at surgery. V and J are TRBV5-1 and TRBJ2-3; D is ambiguous. The receptor's source is a male donor with early-stage non-small cell lung cancer. The CDR3 is CASSLVPFPTDTQYF. The CDR3 DNA follows: TGCGCCAGCAGCTTGGTTCCCTTCCCCACAGATACGCAGTATTTT.